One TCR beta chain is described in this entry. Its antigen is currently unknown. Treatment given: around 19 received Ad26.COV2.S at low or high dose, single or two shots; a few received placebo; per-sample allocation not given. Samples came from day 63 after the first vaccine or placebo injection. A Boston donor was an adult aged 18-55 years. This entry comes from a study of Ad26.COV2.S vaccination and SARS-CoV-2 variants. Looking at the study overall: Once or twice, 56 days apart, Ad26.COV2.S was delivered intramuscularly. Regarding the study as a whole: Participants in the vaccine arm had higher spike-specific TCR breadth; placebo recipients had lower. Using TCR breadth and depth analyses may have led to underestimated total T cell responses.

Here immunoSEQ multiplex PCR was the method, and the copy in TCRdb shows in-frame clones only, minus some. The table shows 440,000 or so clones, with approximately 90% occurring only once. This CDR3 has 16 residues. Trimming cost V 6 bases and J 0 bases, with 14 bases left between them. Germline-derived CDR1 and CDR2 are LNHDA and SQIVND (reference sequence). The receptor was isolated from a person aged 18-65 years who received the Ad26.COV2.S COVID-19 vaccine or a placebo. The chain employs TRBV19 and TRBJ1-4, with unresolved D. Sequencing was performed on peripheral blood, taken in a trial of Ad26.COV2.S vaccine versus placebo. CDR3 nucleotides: TGTGCCAGTAGCCTCACCCACGGGGCAACTAATGAAAAACTGTTTTTT. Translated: CASSLTHGATNEKLFF.